One T cell receptor (beta chain) is described in this entry. The antigen is unknown. This CDR3 spans 13 amino acids. Germline CDR1 and CDR2: SGHTA and FQGNSA. V lost 4 bases and J 1 base, leaving 6 bases between the germline ends. These data belong to a study of long-term antiretroviral therapy in people with HIV. Study-wide points: It was not possible to obtain data on ART adherence, viral resistance or therapy changes. Diversity rose after ART but stayed below transplant donor controls.

It was version v3.0 of the immunoSEQ assay that was run at survey level. The table came from immunoSEQ multiplex PCR; TCRdb's copy has only in-frame clones and leaves some out. The sample lists roughly 17,000 clones, more than 65% occurring once. The source is a man aged 25 to 40 with HIV. The sample here was unsorted PBMCs, taken at the start of antiretroviral therapy. The chain carries TRBV7-2 and TRBJ2-3; D is unclear. CDR3 DNA sequence: TGTGCCAGCAGCTCCCAAGGCACAGATACGCAGTATTTT. Amino acids: CASSSQGTDTQYF.